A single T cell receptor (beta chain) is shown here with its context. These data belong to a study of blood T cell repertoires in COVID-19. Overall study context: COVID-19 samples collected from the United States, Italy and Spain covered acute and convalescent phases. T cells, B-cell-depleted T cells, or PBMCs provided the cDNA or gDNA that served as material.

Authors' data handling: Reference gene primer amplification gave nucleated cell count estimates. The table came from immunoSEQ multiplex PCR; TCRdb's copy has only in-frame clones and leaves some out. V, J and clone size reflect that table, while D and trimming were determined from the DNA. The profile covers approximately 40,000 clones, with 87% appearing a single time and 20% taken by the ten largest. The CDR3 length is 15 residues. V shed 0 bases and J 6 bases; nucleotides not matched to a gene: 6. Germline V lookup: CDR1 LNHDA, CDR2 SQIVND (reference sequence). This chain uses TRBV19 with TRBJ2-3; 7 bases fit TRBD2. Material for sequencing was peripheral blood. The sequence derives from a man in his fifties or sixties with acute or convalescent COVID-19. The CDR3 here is CASSIDRYSGDTQYF. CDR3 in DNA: TGTGCCAGTAGTATAGATCGATATAGCGGGGATACGCAGTATTTT.